This record looks at one TCR beta chain sequence and its context. What it binds is not known. This entry belongs to a study of regulatory dendritic cells for organ transplantation. Study-wide results and limits: Memory CD8+ T cells were the most oligoclonal; naive cells were highly diverse. Among resting subsets, memory CD8+ cells contained the most alloreactive clonotypes.

Sorted T cells were CFSE-labeled and cultured 5 days with allogeneic regulatory or mature dendritic cells at 1:10. FACS sorted CD4+ or CD8+ T cells into CD45RA+ naive and CD45RO+ memory. Measured with immunoSEQ multiplex PCR; TCRdb has only the in-frame clones, and not every one. The sample includes roughly 9,300 clones, under 70% of them seen just once. The V gene's germline CDR1 is MNHNY and CDR2 SVGAGI (reference sequence). The trim removed 4 bases at V and 2 bases at J, leaving 6 bases unmatched. This CDR3 contains 15 residues. The sample taken for sequencing was naive CD4+ T cells from blood cultured with dendritic cells. Subset reported: CD45RA+ naive T cells. J is TRBJ2-3 and V is TRBV6-6, with TRBD1 matching over 7 bases. The sequence came from a human donor in good health. The CDR3: CASSSWDSFTDTQYF. Here the CDR3 DNA reads TGTGCCAGCAGTTCATGGGACAGCTTCACAGATACGCAGTATTTT.